This T cell receptor beta chain derives from a study of cytomegalovirus exposure and HLA in healthy donors. The PCR employed 60 Vbeta primers together with 13 Jbeta primers. Some clones are missing from TCRdb's copy, which holds only in-frame ones; the method was immunoSEQ multiplex PCR. The data show 130,000 or so clones, with approximately 80% seen just once and around 5.8% held by the top ten. Germline V CDR1 and CDR2: MGHRA, YSYEKL. CDR3 length: 16 residues. Trimming removed 1 base from V and 4 bases from J; junction bases left unmatched: 9. This clone has only a few counts. The source material was PBMCs. The rearrangement uses TRBV4-1 and TRBJ2-5, with 7 nucleotides matching TRBD2. This sequence was found in a man in his late teens or twenties in good health and CMV-seropositive. CDR3 sequence (DNA): TGCGCCAGCAGCCAAGGGGGGAAGCGGGATTCAGAGACCCAGTACTTC. Residues: CASSQGGKRDSETQYF.